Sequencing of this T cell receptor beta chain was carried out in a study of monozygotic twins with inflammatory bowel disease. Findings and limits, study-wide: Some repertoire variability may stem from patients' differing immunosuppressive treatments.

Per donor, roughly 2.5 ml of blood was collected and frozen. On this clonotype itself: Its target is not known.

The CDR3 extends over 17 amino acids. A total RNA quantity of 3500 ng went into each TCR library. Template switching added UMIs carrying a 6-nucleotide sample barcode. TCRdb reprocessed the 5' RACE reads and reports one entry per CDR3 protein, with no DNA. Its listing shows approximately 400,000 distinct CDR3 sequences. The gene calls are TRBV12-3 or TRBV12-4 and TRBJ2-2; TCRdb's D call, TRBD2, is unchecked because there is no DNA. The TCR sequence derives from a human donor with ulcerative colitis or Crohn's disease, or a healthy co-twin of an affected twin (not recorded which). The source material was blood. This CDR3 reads CASSFGAGGGNTGELFF.